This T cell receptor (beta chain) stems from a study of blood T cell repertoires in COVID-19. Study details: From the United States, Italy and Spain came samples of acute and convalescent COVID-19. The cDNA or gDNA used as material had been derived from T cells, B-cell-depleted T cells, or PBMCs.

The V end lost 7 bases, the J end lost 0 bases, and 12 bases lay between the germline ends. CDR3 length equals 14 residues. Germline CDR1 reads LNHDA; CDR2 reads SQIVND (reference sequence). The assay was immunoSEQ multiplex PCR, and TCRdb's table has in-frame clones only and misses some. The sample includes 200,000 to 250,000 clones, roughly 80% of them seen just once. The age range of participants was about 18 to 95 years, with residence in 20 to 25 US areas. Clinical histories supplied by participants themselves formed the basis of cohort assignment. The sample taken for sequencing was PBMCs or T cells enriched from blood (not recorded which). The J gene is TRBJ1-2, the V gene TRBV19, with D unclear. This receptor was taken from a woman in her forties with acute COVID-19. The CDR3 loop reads CASIPRGANYGYTF. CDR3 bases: TGTGCCAGTATCCCCCGGGGAGCTAACTATGGCTACACCTTC. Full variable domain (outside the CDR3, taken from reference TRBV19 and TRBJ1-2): DGGITQSPKYLFRKEGQNVTLSCEQNLNHDAMYWYRQDPGQGLRLIYYSQIVNDFQKGDIAEGYSVSREKKESFPLTVTSAQKNPTAFYLCASIPRGANYGYTFGSGTRLTVV.